These T cell receptor beta chains were read from a single sample in a study of T cells after yellow fever vaccination. TCRdb redid the calling of the 5' RACE reads with MiXCR, one entry per CDR3 protein. The table shows about 68,000 distinct CDR3 sequences, with less than 8.5% occurring only once. Source: CD8+ T cells sorted from PBMCs, taken about 49 days after the first yellow fever vaccination. The receptors originated from a man younger than 30 who received the YFV17D yellow fever vaccine. CDR3s include the opening cysteine and the closing phenylalanine or tryptophan. Fields, in order: D gene, V gene, clone size, J gene, CDR3 DNA, CDR3 protein. D genes are given only for firm matches. The size of a clone is reported for some rows only, either as once, few or many, or as a class for expanded clones.

TRBD2	TRBV7-6	few	TRBJ2-1	TGTGCCAGCAGCGCGGCGATAGCGGGGGCCATTGAGCAGTTCTTC	CASSAAIAGAIEQFF
-	TRBV3-1	many	TRBJ2-6	TGTGCCAGCAGCCCTCTTGCTTGGACAGATAAAACTGGGGCCAACGTCCTGACTTTC	CASSPLAWTDKTGANVLTF
TRBD1	TRBV12-3/TRBV12-4	many	TRBJ2-1	TGTGCCAGCAACCCCGGGACAGGTTACAATGAGCAGTTCTTC	CASNPGTGYNEQFF
TRBD2	TRBV3-1	many	TRBJ2-1	TGTGCCAGCAGCCAAGAACGCCCGGGGAGCGGGGGATACAATGAGCAGTTCTTC	CASSQERPGSGGYNEQFF
-	TRBV13	few	TRBJ1-1	TGTGCCAGCAGCTTAGTCCCAGGTGACTACACTGAAGCTTTCTTT	CASSLVPGDYTEAFF
-	TRBV5-5	many	TRBJ2-7	TGTGCCAGCAGCTTGGTAAGGGAGTGGTCCTACGAGCAGTACTTC	CASSLVREWSYEQYF
TRBD2	TRBV6-5	many	TRBJ2-3	TGTGCCAGCAGCCAGGTGGTAGCGGGGGGACCCACAGATACGCAGTATTTT	CASSQVVAGGPTDTQYF
-	TRBV29-1	few	TRBJ2-7	TGCAGCGTGCTATGGACAGCCCACCCGGCCAACGAGCAGTACTTC	CSVLWTAHPANEQYF
-	TRBV4-2	-	TRBJ2-2	TGTGCCAGCAGCCAGAGGACGGAGACCGGGGAGCTGTTTTTT	CASSQRTETGELFF
TRBD1	TRBV4-3	few	TRBJ1-4	TGCGCCAGCAGCCAGGTTACAGGGGGGGAAAATGAAAAACTGTTTTTT	CASSQVTGGENEKLFF
TRBD1	TRBV27	-	TRBJ1-5	TGTGCCAGCAGTTTGTCGGGACAGGGGGCTCAGCCCCAGCATTTT	CASSLSGQGAQPQHF
-	TRBV20-1	few	TRBJ1-2	TGCAGTGCTAGAATAGCCGTAAAGGGTGAGGGCTTCTATGGCTACACCTTC	CSARIAVKGEGFYGYTF
-	TRBV29-1	many	TRBJ1-2	TGCAGCACCAGGACCTTGGGAGGCTACACCTTC	CSTRTLGGYTF
-	TRBV6-5	many	TRBJ2-1	TGTGCCAGCAGTTACGGGCGGTACAATGAGCAGTTCTTC	CASSYGRYNEQFF
-	TRBV5-6	many	TRBJ2-3	TGTGCCAGCAGCTTGGCCCCACGGGCCACAGATACGCAGTATTTT	CASSLAPRATDTQYF
-	TRBV6-2/TRBV6-3	many	TRBJ2-2	TGTGCCAGCACCCAGGGGACGGTCGGGGAGCTGTTTTTT	CASTQGTVGELFF
-	TRBV12-3/TRBV12-4	few	TRBJ1-2	TGTGCCAGCAAGGGGCTGGACTATGGCTACACCTTC	CASKGLDYGYTF
-	TRBV7-9	-	TRBJ2-1	TGTGCCAGCAGCTTTGACGCAGGGGGGGGTTTTGAGCAGTTCTTC	CASSFDAGGGFEQFF
-	TRBV10-3	many	TRBJ2-5	TGTGCCATCATGGCCCAGGGCTCCCCTCAAGAGACCCAGTACTTC	CAIMAQGSPQETQYF
-	TRBV10-2	-	TRBJ1-2	TGCGCCAGCAGGGTACTGACAGGCGGGGTTAGGAATGGCTACACCTTC	CASRVLTGGVRNGYTF
-	TRBV30	few	TRBJ2-3	TGTGCCTGGAGTGATTCCGGGTACGGAACAGATACGCAGTATTTT	CAWSDSGYGTDTQYF
-	TRBV6-5	-	TRBJ2-5	TGTGCCAGCAGTTACTCCGGGCAGTCAGAGACCCAGTACTTC	CASSYSGQSETQYF
-	TRBV5-1	once	TRBJ1-3	TGCGCCAGCAAATCAGACAGCTCTGGAAACACCATATATTTT	CASKSDSSGNTIYF
TRBD2	TRBV6-2/TRBV6-3	many	TRBJ2-1	TGTGCCAGCAGTGCGGGACTAGCGGCCGCGAGCTCCTACAATGAGCAGTTCTTC	CASSAGLAAASSYNEQFF
TRBD2	TRBV11-2	many	TRBJ2-3	TGTGCCAGCAGCTTAGATCTCGGCGGGGGGGCAGATACGCAGTATTTT	CASSLDLGGGADTQYF
-	TRBV6-6	-	TRBJ1-4	TGTGCCAGCAGTGATCATGAAAAACTGTTTTTT	CASSDHEKLFF
-	TRBV20-1	many	TRBJ2-3	TGCAGTGGACAGGCGGAGTGGAAAGATACGCAGTATTTT	CSGQAEWKDTQYF
-	TRBV20-1	few	TRBJ2-2	TGCAGTGCTAGTAATAGCCAGGACCACACCGGGGAGCTGTTTTTT	CSASNSQDHTGELFF
TRBD2	TRBV15	-	TRBJ2-3	TGTGCCACCAGCAGTAGTAGCGGGGGGGACACAGATACGCAGTATTTT	CATSSSSGGDTDTQYF
-	TRBV7-7	many	TRBJ2-7	TGTGCCAGCAGCTTAAATCAGGGGACTTACGAGCAGTACTTC	CASSLNQGTYEQYF
TRBD2	TRBV4-2	many	TRBJ2-1	TGTGCCAGCAGCCTTGAGACTAGCGGGGAATACAATGAGCAGTTCTTC	CASSLETSGEYNEQFF
-	TRBV7-9	many	TRBJ2-5	TGTGCCAGCAGCTTAGAGGGTCATGAGACCCAGTACTTC	CASSLEGHETQYF
-	TRBV30	many	TRBJ1-5	TGTGCCTGGAGTGTGGCAGCTAATCAGCCCCAGCATTTT	CAWSVAANQPQHF
-	TRBV4-1	-	TRBJ1-4	TGCGCCAGCAGCCAATTCCGCGGGGGCTCTAATGAAAAACTGTTTTTT	CASSQFRGGSNEKLFF
-	TRBV7-8	few	TRBJ1-6	TGTGCCAGCAGCTTAGGAGTCCGGGAGGGCACCTATAATTCACCCCTCCACTTT	CASSLGVREGTYNSPLHF
-	TRBV5-1	few	TRBJ1-1	TGCGCCAGCAGCTTTTCTCAGGGCATGAACACTGAAGCTTTCTTT	CASSFSQGMNTEAFF
TRBD1	TRBV7-9	many	TRBJ2-7	TGTGCCAGCGAGACAGGGGAAGTCCACGAGCAGTACTTC	CASETGEVHEQYF
-	TRBV4-1	few	TRBJ2-3	TGCGCCAGCTCCCCAGGGGTAGCGGATACGCAGTATTTT	CASSPGVADTQYF
-	TRBV9	-	TRBJ1-1	TGTGCCAGCAGCCCCCACGTTGGAGCTCTGAACACTGAAGCTTTCTTT	CASSPHVGALNTEAFF
TRBD2	TRBV27	many	TRBJ2-3	TGTGCCAGCAGTGCCGGACTAGTGAGCGCGCAGTATTTT	CASSAGLVSAQYF